This T cell receptor (beta chain) was recorded in a study of chemoradiotherapy in HPV16-positive cancers. General study results and limits: Non-HPV-specific T cells did not expand in tumors during treatment, whereas candidate HPV-specific clones and E7-related motifs did. HPV-responsive T-cell expansion during chemoradiotherapy was linked to improved recurrence-free survival in HPV16-positive patients.

Comments on this clone: Its antigen is currently unknown.

The repertoire was sequenced with immunoSEQ multiplex PCR; TCRdb's copy has only in-frame clones and lacks some. The table has about 14,000 clones, 65% to 75% seen once. Repertoires were sampled repeatedly during chemoradiotherapy. V was trimmed by 6 bases and J by 1 base, leaving 6 bases between them. This CDR3 has 12 amino acids. From germline, CDR1 is MNHEY and CDR2 SVGAGI. Sampling took place from a patient who underwent chemoradiotherapy. The V gene is TRBV6-5, the J gene TRBJ1-2, with D unresolved. This receptor was identified in a human donor with HPV-associated anogenital cancer. CDR3 in DNA: TGTGCCAGCAGCGGGAGTAACTATGGCTACACCTTC. This gives the protein CASSGSNYGYTF.